Presented here are 7 T cell receptor beta chains from one specimen sequenced in a study of CD8 T cells in ankylosing spondylitis. A single record per CDR3 protein comes from TCRdb applying MiXCR to the 5' RACE reads. There are under 300,000 distinct CDR3 sequences in the sample; roughly 10% occur only once, and less than 7.5% lies in the top ten. Specimen: blood, either unsorted or a sorted T cell fraction (not recorded which). The receptor source for this set is a male donor with ankylosing spondylitis or in good health (not recorded which).

V gene TRBV29-1 combines with J gene TRBJ2-7, with TRBD1 as a possible D gene (6 bases). CDR3 size: 14 residues. In germline, CDR1 is SQVTM, CDR2 ANQGSEA. The V and J ends lost 5 bases and 0 bases respectively, with 14 bases between them. Here the CDR3 DNA reads TGCAGCGTTTCCGGGACAAGGAGCTCCTACGAGCAGTACTTC. It translates to CSVSGTRSSYEQYF.

This chain connects TRBV24-1 to TRBJ2-5; 7 positions match TRBD2. The CDR3 totals 13 residues. V gave up 5 bases and J gave up 5 bases; unmatched junction bases: 4. Germline V lookup: CDR1 KGHDR, CDR2 SFDVKD. CDR3 in amino acids: CATSGPSGETQYF. The CDR3 DNA follows: TGTGCCACCAGTGGTCCTAGCGGTGAGACCCAGTACTTC.

This clonotype was detected many times. The chain recombines TRBV29-1 with TRBJ2-3; D is unresolved. This CDR3 has 11 amino acids. Between the trimmed V and J ends, which lost 6 bases and 1 base, there was a span of 5 bases. Germline assignment: CDR1 SQVTM and CDR2 ANQGSEA. CDR3 residues: CSVLRTDTQYF. The CDR3 DNA is TGCAGCGTGCTCCGCACAGATACGCAGTATTTT.

This clonotype was recorded many times. J is TRBJ2-1 and V is TRBV15, with TRBD2 identical over 9 bases. Germline-derived CDR1 and CDR2 are LNHNV and YYDKDF (reference sequence). V lost 0 bases to trimming and J lost 9 bases; unmatched junction nucleotides: 12. The CDR3 is made up of 17 amino acids. The CDR3, as DNA: TGTGCCACCAGCAGAGATCCTATTCGCGTTAGCGGGGGTGAGCAGTTCTTC. Protein: CATSRDPIRVSGGEQFF.

A single count supports this clonotype. A much larger clone sits a single nucleotide away, making a read error possible. The genes are TRBV9 and TRBJ2-3; D gene ambiguous. Germline V CDR1 and CDR2: SGDLS, YYNGEE. The CDR3 runs to 14 residues. The CDR3 bases are TGTACCAGCAGCGTGGAGCTAGTGACAGATACGCAGTATTTT. The encoded protein is CTSSVELVTDTQYF.

This clonotype was detected many times. The V and J genes are TRBV12-3 or TRBV12-4 and TRBJ2-3, with 7 bases identical to TRBD2. The length of the CDR3 is 16 residues. V trimming: 0 bases; J trimming: 0 bases; junction bases outside the gene matches: 3. CDR3 sequence (DNA): TGTGCCAGCAGTTTAGCGATGACTAGCAGCACAGATACGCAGTATTTT. As protein: CASSLAMTSSTDTQYF.

This clonotype was observed many times. The chain has TRBV6-1 and TRBJ2-4; D may correspond to TRBD1 or TRBD2 (5 bases each). The CDR3 has 16 amino acids. Germline values: CDR1 MNHNS, CDR2 SASEGT. Trimming left V 5 bases short and J 0 bases short, with 14 bases between. CDR3 residues: CASSPGTGQAKNIQYF. CDR3 DNA: TGTGCCAGCAGTCCGGGGACCGGCCAAGCCAAAAACATTCAGTACTTC.